The source of this TCR beta chain is a study of blood T cell repertoires in COVID-19. Trimming cost V 2 bases and J 1 base, with 20 bases left between them. Germline-derived CDR1 and CDR2 are KGHSH and LQKENI. The CDR3 loop spans 18 amino acids. The method was immunoSEQ multiplex PCR; TCRdb's version includes in-frame clones alone and lacks a portion of them. Here the sample spans about 100,000 clones, around 84% being singletons. V usage is TRBV18 and J usage is TRBJ1-1, with D possibly TRBD1 on 5 matching bases. This sequence was found in a human donor in a cohort sampled during active COVID-19. The sample comprised peripheral blood. CDR3 region: CASSPIVVLDTRNTEAFF. The CDR3, as DNA: TGTGCCAGCTCACCAATTGTGGTTTTGGACACAAGGAACACTGAAGCTTTCTTT.